The 10 T cell receptor beta chains reported below all come from one sample, sequenced in a study of blood T cells in healthy people across ages. Together with a sample-barcoded 5' primer, a J-beta primer mix was included in a second PCR lasting about 7 to 11 cycles. TCRdb reprocessed the 5' RACE reads with MiXCR, giving one entry per CDR3 protein. The sample lists 650,000 to 800,000 distinct CDR3 sequences, approximately 48% occurring once. Input material: blood. The receptors derive from a man aged 55-75 years in good health.

This clonotype appeared a few times. This chain connects TRBV5-1 to TRBJ2-7; 7 bases fit TRBD1. The CDR3 is made up of 14 amino acids. J was trimmed by 5 bases and V by 4 bases; bases with no gene match: 9. Germline V gene data show CDR1 as SGHRS and CDR2 as YFSETQ. CDR3 DNA: TGCGCCAGCAGCGGAGACAGGGCTCAACACGAGCAGTACTTC. This gives the protein CASSGDRAQHEQYF.

V usage is TRBV12-3 or TRBV12-4 and J usage is TRBJ2-7; D is uncertain. The CDR3 is 16 residues long. Trimming removed 3 bases at V and 7 bases at J, with 22 bases between. The CDR3 coding sequence is TGTGCCAGCAGTTTTCGAACGGCGGTAGGGATCGATGAGCAGTACTTC. Its translation: CASSFRTAVGIDEQYF.

This clonotype has only a few counts. The rearrangement joins TRBV7-8 to TRBJ2-1; perhaps D is TRBD1 or TRBD2 (5 bases each). The CDR3 consists of 15 residues. CDR1 SGHVS and CDR2 FQNEAQ come from the germline V gene. The V and J ends lost 5 bases and 4 bases respectively, with 15 bases between them. CDR3 bases: TGTGCCAGCAGCCCGGGACCGCGGAATTACAATGAGCAGTTCTTC. Translated, it gives CASSPGPRNYNEQFF.

CDR3 coding DNA: TGTGCCAGCAGTTTAGGAGGTCTCCCGCCCTACGAGCAGTACTTC. Its protein product is CASSLGGLPPYEQYF. The V call is TRBV12-3 or TRBV12-4, the J call TRBJ2-7; D gene uncertain. Trimming stripped 1 base from V and 2 bases from J, with 12 bases between. The CDR3 has 15 residues.

This clonotype was found many times. V and J are TRBV7-2 and TRBJ1-5; D is uncertain. V shed 1 base and J shed 5 bases, with 12 bases lying between them. CDR3 size: 15 residues. Germline V gives CDR1 SGHTA, CDR2 FQGNSA. The CDR3 spells CASSLVGNQDQPQHF. Here the CDR3 DNA reads TGTGCCAGCAGCTTAGTCGGGAACCAAGATCAGCCCCAGCATTTT.

The chain has TRBV27 and TRBJ1-1; D may be TRBD1 (6 bases). V dropped 1 base and J dropped 4 bases, with 13 bases sitting between them. The V gene's germline CDR1 is MNHEY and CDR2 SMNVEV (reference sequence). The CDR3 contains 15 residues. CDR3 bases: TGTGCCAGCAGTTTATTTGCGGGGGCGGGCACTGAAGCTTTCTTT. This translates into CASSLFAGAGTEAFF.

This clonotype came up a few times. J is TRBJ1-5 and V is TRBV27; unclear D gene. The CDR3 is 16 residues long. Trimming cost V 2 bases and J 2 bases, with 13 bases left between them. Germline CDR1 is MNHEY and CDR2 is SMNVEV (reference sequence). CDR3 protein: CASSLKAHGGNQPQHF. CDR3 bases: TGTGCCAGCAGTTTAAAGGCCCATGGCGGCAATCAGCCCCAGCATTTT.

The chain employs TRBV5-1 and TRBJ2-3; D perhaps matches TRBD2 (6 bases). The CDR3 spans 16 residues. Trimming left V 0 bases short and J 2 bases short, with 13 bases between. Germline V gives CDR1 SGHRS, CDR2 YFSETQ. The CDR3 region is CASSLGLRGDTDTQYF. CDR3 nucleotide sequence: TGCGCCAGCAGCTTGGGTCTGCGGGGCGACACAGATACGCAGTATTTT.

The sample holds many counts of this clonotype. The chain links TRBV25-1 to TRBJ2-7; 7 nucleotides line up with TRBD1. The germline V gene encodes CDR1 MGHDK and CDR2 SYGVNS. The V gene end was trimmed by 2 bases and the J gene end by 2 bases; junction bases not matched to a gene: 9. The CDR3 length is 16 residues. The CDR3 loop is CASSEQTTGKTYEQYF. CDR3 bases: TGTGCCAGCAGTGAACAAACGACAGGGAAGACCTACGAGCAGTACTTC.

The rearrangement joins TRBV3-1 to TRBJ2-1, with D possibly matching TRBD1 (6 bases). The tail of the sequence fits TRBJ2-7 better, so the J call may be wrong. Germline V gene sequence: CDR1 LGHDT, CDR2 YNNKEL (reference sequence). This CDR3 has 15 residues. This CDR3 is CASRNRETTYNEQYF. For the CDR3, the DNA is TGTGCCAGCAGAAACAGGGAAACAACCTACAATGAGCAGTACTTC.